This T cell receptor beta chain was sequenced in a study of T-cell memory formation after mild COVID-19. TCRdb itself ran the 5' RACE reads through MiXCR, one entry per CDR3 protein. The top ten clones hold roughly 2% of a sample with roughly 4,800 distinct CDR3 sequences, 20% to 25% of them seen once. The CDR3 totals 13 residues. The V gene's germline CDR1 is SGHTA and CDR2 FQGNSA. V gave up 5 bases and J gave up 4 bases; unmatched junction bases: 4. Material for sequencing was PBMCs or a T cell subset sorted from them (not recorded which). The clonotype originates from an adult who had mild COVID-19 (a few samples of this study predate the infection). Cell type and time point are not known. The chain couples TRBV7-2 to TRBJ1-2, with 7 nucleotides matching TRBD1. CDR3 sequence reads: CASSTGAGYGYTF. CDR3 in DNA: TGTGCCAGCAGCACAGGGGCGGGCTATGGCTACACCTTC.